This T cell receptor (beta chain) was recovered during a study of blood T cell repertoires in COVID-19. Study in general: Sources were T cells, B-cell-depleted T cells, or PBMCs; the material itself was cDNA or gDNA.

In the study's own analysis: How many nucleated cells were present was estimated from reference gene primer amplification. Produced via immunoSEQ multiplex PCR; TCRdb's table is partial and in-frame only. From that table come the V and J calls and clone size; the DNA was used to work out D and trimming. The table records a few hundred thousand clones, around 87% of them present only once. CDR1 is MDHEN, CDR2 SYDVKM, per germline. Trimming took off 2 bases at V and 2 bases at J, with 13 bases between the two ends. The CDR3 totals 16 residues. Researchers sorted participants into cohorts using their self-reported clinical history.

The chain is built from TRBV28 and TRBJ1-5; D remains unclear. The sample consisted of PBMCs or T cells enriched from blood (not recorded which). The clonotype was recovered from a man under 40 who had recovered from COVID-19. The CDR3 DNA follows: TGTGCCAGCAGTTTAAAAGGAGGGTTTGGCAATCAGCCCCAGCATTTT. It specifies CASSLKGGFGNQPQHF.